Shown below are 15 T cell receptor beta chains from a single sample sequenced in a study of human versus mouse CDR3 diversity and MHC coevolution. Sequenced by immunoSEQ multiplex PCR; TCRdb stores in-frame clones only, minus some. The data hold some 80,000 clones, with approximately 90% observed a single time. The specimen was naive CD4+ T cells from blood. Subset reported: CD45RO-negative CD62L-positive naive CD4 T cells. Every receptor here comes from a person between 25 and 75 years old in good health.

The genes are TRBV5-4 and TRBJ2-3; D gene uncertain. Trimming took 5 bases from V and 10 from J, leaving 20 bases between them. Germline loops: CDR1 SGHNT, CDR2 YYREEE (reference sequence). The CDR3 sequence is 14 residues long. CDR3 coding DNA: TGTGCCAGCAGAACGATGGTTGCCCCTCGGGCGCAGTATTTT. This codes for CASRTMVAPRAQYF.

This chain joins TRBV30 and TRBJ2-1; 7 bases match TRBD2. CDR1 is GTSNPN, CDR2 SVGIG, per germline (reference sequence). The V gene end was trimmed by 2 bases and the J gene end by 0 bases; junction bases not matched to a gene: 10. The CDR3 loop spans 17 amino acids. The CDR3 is CAWSKFSGPSSYNEQFF. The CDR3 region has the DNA TGTGCCTGGAGTAAATTTAGCGGGCCTAGCTCCTACAATGAGCAGTTCTTC.

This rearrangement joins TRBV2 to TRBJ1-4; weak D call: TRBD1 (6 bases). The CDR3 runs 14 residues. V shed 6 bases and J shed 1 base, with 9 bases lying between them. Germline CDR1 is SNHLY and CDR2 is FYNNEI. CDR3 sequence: CASSLQGTNEKLFF. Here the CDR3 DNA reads TGTGCCAGCAGCTTACAGGGAACTAATGAAAAACTGTTTTTT.

CDR3: CASSVSKLAGGADTQYF. CDR3 DNA sequence: TGCGCCAGCAGCGTAAGCAAGCTAGCGGGGGGAGCAGATACGCAGTATTTT. The rearrangement joins TRBV5-1 to TRBJ2-3, with TRBD2 matching 11 bases. Germline V gene sequence: CDR1 SGHRS, CDR2 YFSETQ. The trim removed 4 bases at V and 4 bases at J, leaving 11 bases unmatched. The CDR3 spans 17 residues.

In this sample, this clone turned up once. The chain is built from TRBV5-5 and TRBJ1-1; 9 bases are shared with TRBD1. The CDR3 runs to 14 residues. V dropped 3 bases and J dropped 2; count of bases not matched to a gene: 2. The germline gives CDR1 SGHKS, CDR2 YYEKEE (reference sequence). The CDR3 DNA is TGTGCCAGCAGCTGGGACAGGGTAAACACTGAAGCTTTCTTT. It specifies CASSWDRVNTEAFF.

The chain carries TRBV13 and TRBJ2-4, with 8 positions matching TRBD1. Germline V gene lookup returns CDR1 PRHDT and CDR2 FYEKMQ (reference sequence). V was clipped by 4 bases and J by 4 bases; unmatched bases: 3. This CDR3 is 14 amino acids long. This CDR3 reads CASSSTGVKNIQYF. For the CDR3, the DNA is TGTGCCAGCAGCTCGACAGGGGTAAAAAACATTCAGTACTTC.

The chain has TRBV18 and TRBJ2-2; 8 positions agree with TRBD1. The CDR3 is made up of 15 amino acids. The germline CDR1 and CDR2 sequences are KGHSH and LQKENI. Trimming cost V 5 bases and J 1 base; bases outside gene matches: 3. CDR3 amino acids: CASSRGQGNTGELFF. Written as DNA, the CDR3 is TGTGCCAGCTCAAGAGGACAGGGGAACACCGGGGAGCTGTTTTTT.

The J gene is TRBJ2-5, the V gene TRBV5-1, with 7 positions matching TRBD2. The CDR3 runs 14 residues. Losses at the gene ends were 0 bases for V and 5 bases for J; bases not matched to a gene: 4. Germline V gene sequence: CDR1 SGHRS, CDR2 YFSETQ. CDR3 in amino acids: CASSLVGGDETQYF. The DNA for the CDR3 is TGCGCCAGCAGCTTGGTGGGGGGGGACGAGACCCAGTACTTC.

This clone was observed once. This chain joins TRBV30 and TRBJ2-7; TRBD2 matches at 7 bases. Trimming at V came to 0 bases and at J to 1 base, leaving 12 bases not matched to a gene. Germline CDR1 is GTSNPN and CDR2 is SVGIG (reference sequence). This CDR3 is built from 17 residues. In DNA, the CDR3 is TGTGCCTGGAGTGTCGGGCGGATCGCGGGGGAGTCCTACGAGCAGTACTTC. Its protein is CAWSVGRIAGESYEQYF.

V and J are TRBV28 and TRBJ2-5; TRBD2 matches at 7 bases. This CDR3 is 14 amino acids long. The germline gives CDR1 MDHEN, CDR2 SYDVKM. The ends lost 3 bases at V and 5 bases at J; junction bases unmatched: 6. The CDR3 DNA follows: TGTGCCAGCAGTTTGGGAGGGACGGGGGAGACCCAGTACTTC. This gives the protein CASSLGGTGETQYF.

The CDR3 region is CSVSPGTSGGLRETQYF. As DNA, the CDR3 is TGCAGCGTCAGTCCGGGGACTAGCGGGGGGCTCCGAGAGACCCAGTACTTC. This chain connects TRBV29-1 to TRBJ2-5, with 15 bases aligning to TRBD2. CDR1 SQVTM and CDR2 ANQGSEA come from the germline V gene. The CDR3 is 17 amino acids. With 6 bases clipped from V and 4 bases from J, the junction kept 12 bases outside the gene matches. Complete variable domain (other parts from reference TRBV29-1 and TRBJ2-5): SAVISQKPSRDICQRGTSLTIQCQVDSQVTMMFWYRQQPGQSLTLIATANQGSEATYESGFVIDKFPISRPNLTFSTLTVSNMSPEDSSIYLCSVSPGTSGGLRETQYFGPGTRLLVL.

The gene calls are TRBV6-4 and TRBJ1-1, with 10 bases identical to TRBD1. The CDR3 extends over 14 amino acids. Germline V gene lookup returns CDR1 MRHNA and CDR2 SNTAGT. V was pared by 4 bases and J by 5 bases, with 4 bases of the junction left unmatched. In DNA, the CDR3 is TGTGCCAGCAGTGCGACAGGGGGCGCGACTGAAGCTTTCTTT. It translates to CASSATGGATEAFF.

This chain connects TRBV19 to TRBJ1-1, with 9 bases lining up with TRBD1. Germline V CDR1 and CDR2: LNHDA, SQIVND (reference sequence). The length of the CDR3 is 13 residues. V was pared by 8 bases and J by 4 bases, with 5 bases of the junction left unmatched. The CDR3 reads CASSGDRATEAFF. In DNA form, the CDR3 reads TGTGCCAGTTCTGGGGACAGGGCCACTGAAGCTTTCTTT.

The CDR3 DNA sequence: TGCGCCAGCAGCTTGGTCGGACAGGGTGAGCTGTTTTTT. Translated, it gives CASSLVGQGELFF. The chain carries TRBV5-1 and TRBJ1-4, with 8 bases that match TRBD1. The germline gives CDR1 SGHRS, CDR2 YFSETQ. The junction had 6 bases not matched to a gene; V was cut back by 0 bases and J by 14 bases. The CDR3 consists of 13 residues.

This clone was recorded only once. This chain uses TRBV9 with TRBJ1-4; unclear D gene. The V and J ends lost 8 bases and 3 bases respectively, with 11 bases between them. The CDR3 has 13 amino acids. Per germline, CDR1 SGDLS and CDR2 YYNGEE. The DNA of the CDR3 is TGTGCCAGTTCGAGGGCGGCTAATGAAAAACTGTTTTTT. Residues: CASSRAANEKLFF.